This TCR beta chain was obtained from a study of cytomegalovirus exposure and HLA in healthy donors. Study-wide background: Within an early data release were about 85 million unique TCRs drawn from HLA-typed donors. Falling in the Caucasian-associated ancestry cluster were less than 85% of approximately 410 genotyped donors.

The study, taken as a whole, reports: In a later analysis, specific HLA alleles were associated with 15,000 to 20,000 TCR beta sequences at a 0.05 false discovery rate.

This clone was detected a few times. The antigen is not known. CDR3 length equals 15 residues. V trimming: 4 bases; J trimming: 1 base; junction bases outside the gene matches: 2. Germline CDR1 MDHEN, CDR2 SYDVKM. PCR primers comprised 60 Vbeta and 13 Jbeta primers. Repertoires were generated with immunoSEQ multiplex PCR, while TCRdb's copy carries only in-frame clones and drops some. The sample consists of over 90,000 clones, 60% to 70% of them appearing once. The chain uses TRBV28 and TRBJ2-1, with 9 positions matching TRBD1. This receptor was obtained from a woman between 50 and 59 years old in good health and CMV-seronegative. The sample taken for sequencing was PBMCs. In nucleotides, the CDR3 is TGTGCCAGCAGTTCAGGACAGGGGTCCTACAATGAGCAGTTCTTC. This encodes CASSSGQGSYNEQFF.